This T cell receptor (beta chain) comes out of a study of T cells in localized non-small cell lung cancer (dated by TCRdb to the early 2020s). A note on the overall study: Comparing tumors with uninvolved tumor-adjacent lungs, the study looked at the T cell repertoires of hundreds of patients with early-stage NSCLC. NSCLC patients had a mean age of approximately 66 years, and 129 were male and over 85 female. The cohort was made up of hundreds of treatment-naive NSCLC patients whose localized lung tumors had been resected.

V was cut back by 0 bases and J by 4 bases, leaving a gap of 18 bases between them. Sequences SGHTS (CDR1) and YDEGEE (CDR2) are obtained from the germline V gene. There are 17 amino acids in the CDR3, from cysteine to phenylalanine inclusive. The retained sequence is limited to the CDR3, 51 bases, with the frame set at the first base. TCR beta CDR3 regions were sequenced from DNA using the immunoSEQ Assay. Processing in the source paper ran as follows. T cell density was computed as TCR beta template counts normalized to usable DNA estimated by amplifying housekeeping genes. The preseqR package was used to estimate richness by extrapolating to 400,000 templates for PBMC samples and to 120,000 templates for tissue samples. Clonality was taken to be one minus Pielou's evenness. Tissue-enriched TCRs were identified through differential abundance testing performed on productive amino-acid clonotypes, with a minimum total count of 5 and an alpha of 0.1. Repertoire overlap between compartments was quantified with the Jaccard Index and Morisita Overlap Index. GLIPH clustered TCR beta CDR3s with public tetramer-defined viral CDR3s; viral motifs required at least three viral sequences plus V-gene enrichment. TCRdb mirrors the immuneACCESS table, restricted to in-frame sequences. Some clones are absent from its copies; in checked studies, under half trace to an unresolved V gene, and the reason for the others is unknown. The D gene and trimming were derived from the DNA, and the V and J assignments and clone size from that table. The sample data list some 21,000 clones, and around nine tenths of these were observed just once. Together, the top ten hold 4% of the sample.

At diagnosis, tumor, uninvolved tumor-adjacent lung and peripheral blood were collected and then preserved as a mix of FFPE and fresh-frozen material. For TCR repertoire profiling, blood samples were analyzed as peripheral blood mononuclear cells. Overall study results and their limits: Longer overall survival was associated with higher blood T cell density, whereas shorter survival was associated with higher adjacent-lung clonality. A median of roughly 56 of the top 100 tumor clones were detected in paired uninvolved adjacent lung, and 28 of these tumor clones were also found among the top 100 clones of the paired uninvolved adjacent lung. Uninvolved tumor-adjacent lung showed the highest T cell clonality, higher than tumor, which suggests more focused antigenic responses in the adjacent lung. Since the design was exploratory, TCR variables were selected using unadjusted p-values with no false-discovery rate correction. Because multi-region sequencing of the tumors was not done, intratumor heterogeneity could not be ruled out.

Remarks on this clone: Its antigen is currently not known. Within one base of it there is no much larger clone, and no base qualities were kept.

This receptor was taken from an older male donor with stage I squamous cell lung carcinoma. The material sequenced was peripheral blood, taken before any cancer treatment. This receptor chain uses TRBV5-8 and TRBJ2-3; TRBD2 could be the D gene, as 5 bases match. The DNA sequence follows: TGTGCCAGCAGCTTGGCCAGTACGGGGAGAGGAGCAGATACGCAGTATTTT. This gives the protein CASSLASTGRGADTQYF. The CDR3 plus the reference TRBV5-8 and TRBJ2-3 genes for the other parts give the full variable domain: EAGVTQSPTHLIKTRGQQATLRCSPISGHTSVYWYQQALGLGLQFLLWYDEGEERNRGNFPPRFSGRQFPNYSSELNVNALELEDSALYLCASSLASTGRGADTQYFGPGTRLTVL.